This TCR beta chain was observed in a study of T-cell reconstitution after alpha-beta-depleted transplantation in children. Construction of the TCRbeta library involved unique molecular identifiers. TCRdb ran MiXCR on the PCR reads and lists one entry per CDR3 protein. The data contain under 450,000 distinct CDR3 sequences, about an eighth of them singletons. Germline CDR1 reads LGHNA; CDR2 reads YSLEER. V shed 4 bases and J shed 3 bases, with 12 bases lying between them. This CDR3 contains 15 residues. This specimen was PBMCs, taken from the stem cell graft. V gene TRBV4-3 combines with J gene TRBJ2-2; weak D call: TRBD1 (6 bases). The sequence came from a human donor who donated a stem cell graft to a child with Fanconi anemia. CDR3 protein: CASSPTGWDTGELFF. CDR3 sequence (DNA): TGCGCCAGCAGCCCTACAGGGTGGGACACCGGGGAGCTGTTTTTT.